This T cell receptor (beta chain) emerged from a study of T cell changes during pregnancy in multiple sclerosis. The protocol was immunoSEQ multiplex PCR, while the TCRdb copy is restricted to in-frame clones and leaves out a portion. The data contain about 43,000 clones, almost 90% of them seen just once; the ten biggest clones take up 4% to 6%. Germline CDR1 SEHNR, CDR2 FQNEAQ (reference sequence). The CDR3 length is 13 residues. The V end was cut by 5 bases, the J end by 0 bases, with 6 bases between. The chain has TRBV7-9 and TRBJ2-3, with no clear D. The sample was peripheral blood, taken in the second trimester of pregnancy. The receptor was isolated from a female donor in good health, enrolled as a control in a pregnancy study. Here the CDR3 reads CASSRGSTDTQYF. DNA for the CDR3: TGTGCCAGCAGCCGCGGTAGCACAGATACGCAGTATTTT.